This T cell receptor (beta chain) was recovered during a study of blood T cell repertoires in COVID-19. The overall study: Material from acute and convalescent COVID-19 was sourced from the United States, Italy and Spain. PBMCs, B-cell-depleted T cells, or T cells were the source of the cDNA or gDNA that made up the material.

Authors' data handling: Nucleated cell number was recorded as an estimate derived from reference gene primer amplification. Profiling relied on immunoSEQ multiplex PCR, and the TCRdb table lists in-frame clones only, not all of them. D and trimming come from the DNA, and the V and J calls and clone size come from that table. The sample records 60,000 to 70,000 clones, around 80% being singletons. CDR1 and CDR2 (germline): SNHLY, FYNNEI. CDR3 length: 11 residues. V shed 4 bases and J shed 2 bases, with 3 bases lying between them. This chain connects TRBV2 to TRBJ2-7; D gene ambiguous. Sequenced material: peripheral blood. The origin of this receptor is an elderly man with acute or convalescent COVID-19. Here the CDR3 DNA reads TGTGCCAGCAGTGCCACCTACGAGCAGTACTTC. Translating it yields CASSATYEQYF. The entire variable domain, with the rest obtained from reference TRBV2 and TRBJ2-7, is as follows: EPEVTQTPSHQVTQMGQEVILRCVPISNHLYFYWYRQILGQKVEFLVSFYNNEISEKSEIFDDQFSVERPDGSNFTLKIRSTKLEDSAMYFCASSATYEQYFGPGTRLTVT.